Each of the 23 T cell receptor beta chains below was sequenced from the same sample in a study of blood T cell repertoires in COVID-19. Profiled with immunoSEQ multiplex PCR; TCRdb holds only in-frame clones, not every one. The sample holds under 85,000 clones; over 75% are singletons and the top ten take roughly 11%. The specimen was peripheral blood. These receptors were obtained from a man in his forties or fifties with acute or convalescent COVID-19.

This chain uses TRBV4-3 with TRBJ1-1, with D perhaps matching TRBD1 (6 bases). The CDR3 is 14 residues long. V lost 0 bases, J lost 10 bases, and 15 bases lay in between. Germline V gene data show CDR1 as LGHNA and CDR2 as YSLEER. The CDR3 protein is CASSQDWGQRGAFF. In nucleotides, the CDR3 is TGCGCCAGCAGCCAAGATTGGGGGCAAAGGGGAGCTTTCTTT.

This chain connects TRBV19 to TRBJ2-7; the match to TRBD2 covers 8 bases. Germline trimming cut 4 bases from V and 2 bases from J; bases unmatched to any gene: 4. From germline, CDR1 is LNHDA and CDR2 SQIVND (reference sequence). The CDR3 consists of 14 residues. The CDR3 DNA reads TGTGCCAGTAGTAACCGACTAGCGCCCTACGAGCAGTACTTC. Translating gives CASSNRLAPYEQYF.

This clone was observed a single time. The chain employs TRBV7-2 and TRBJ2-4, with TRBD1 identical over 8 bases. V shed 5 bases, J shed 8 bases, and the junction held 5 bases outside the gene matches. The CDR3 length is 13 residues. Germline V gene sequence: CDR1 SGHTA, CDR2 FQGNSA. The chain's CDR3 is CASSKGQADIQYF. In DNA form, the CDR3 reads TGTGCCAGCAGCAAGGGACAGGCTGACATTCAGTACTTC.

The J gene is TRBJ2-7, the V gene TRBV10-3, with TRBD1 identical over 9 bases. The germline CDR1 and CDR2 sequences are ENHRY and SYGVKD. This CDR3 comprises 13 residues. V lost 10 bases and J lost 3; bases outside the gene matches: 7. CDR3 in amino acids: CANGGDRDYEQYF. CDR3 bases: TGTGCCAACGGAGGGGACAGGGACTACGAGCAGTACTTC.

The CDR3 sequence is CASSLGDTEAFF. CDR3 in DNA: TGTGCCAGCAGCTTAGGGGACACTGAAGCTTTCTTT. This rearrangement joins TRBV5-6 to TRBJ1-1, with D possibly being TRBD1 (5 bases). Trimming stripped 2 bases from V and 3 bases from J, with 5 bases between. The CDR3 spans 12 residues. CDR1 and CDR2 from the germline V gene are SGHDT and YYEEEE.

This clone was picked up a small number of times. The chain has TRBV30 and TRBJ1-2; no definite D call. CDR1 and CDR2 from the germline V gene are GTSNPN and SVGIG (reference sequence). V lost 5 bases and J 12 bases, leaving 10 bases between the germline ends. The CDR3 runs 9 residues. CDR3 loop: CAWGFHHTF. The DNA of the CDR3 is TGTGCCTGGGGGTTTCATCACACCTTC.

DNA of the CDR3: TGTGCCAGCAGTTTAGTGACCGGGAACATTCAGTACTTC. Amino acids: CASSLVTGNIQYF. This chain links TRBV12-3 or TRBV12-4 with TRBJ2-4, with D hard to call. The CDR3 covers 13 residues. V lost 1 base and J 7 bases, leaving 8 bases between the germline ends.

This clone came up once. This chain joins TRBV11-3 and TRBJ1-2; D unresolved. The germline V gene encodes CDR1 SGHNT and CDR2 YENEEA. V was pared by 1 base and J by 0 bases, with 9 bases between. The CDR3 contains 15 residues. The CDR3 DNA reads TGTGCCAGCAGCTTAGGCCCTTACTCTAACTATGGCTACACCTTC. The encoded protein is CASSLGPYSNYGYTF.

The rearrangement uses TRBV4-3 and TRBJ2-1, with a possible D match to TRBD2 (6 bases). The CDR3 covers 13 residues. Germline CDR1 LGHNA, CDR2 YSLEER. Trimming removed 3 bases at V and 7 bases at J, with 10 bases between. Here the CDR3 DNA reads TGCGCCAGCAGCCATTCGGAGGGGAATGAGCAGTTCTTC. This gives the protein CASSHSEGNEQFF.

The chain combines TRBV9 with TRBJ1-5; D gene ambiguous. CDR3 size: 14 residues. The V end lost 0 bases, the J end lost 5 bases, and 9 bases lay between the germline ends. The germline V gene encodes CDR1 SGDLS and CDR2 YYNGEE. The CDR3: CASSVDGRDQPQHF. In DNA, the CDR3 is TGTGCCAGCAGCGTAGACGGGAGGGATCAGCCCCAGCATTTT. The full variable domain, its missing parts supplied by reference TRBV9 and TRBJ1-5, is DSGVTQTPKHLITATGQRVTLRCSPRSGDLSVYWYQQSLDQGLQFLIQYYNGEERAKGNILERFSAQQFPDLHSELNLSSLELGDSALYFCASSVDGRDQPQHFGDGTRLSIL.

The chain links TRBV11-2 to TRBJ2-7; 7 nucleotides agree with TRBD1. The CDR3 is 14 residues long. Germline V lookup: CDR1 SGHAT, CDR2 FQNNGV. J gave up 3 bases and V 8 bases, and 10 bases lay outside the gene matches. The CDR3: CASYQGVENYEQYF. CDR3 sequence (DNA): TGTGCCAGCTACCAGGGGGTTGAGAACTACGAGCAGTACTTC.

This chain connects TRBV15 to TRBJ2-5; D might be TRBD2 (6 bases). Trimming stripped 11 bases from V and 5 bases from J, with 24 bases between. Germline CDR1 LNHNV, CDR2 YYDKDF (reference sequence). The CDR3 runs to 15 residues. The CDR3 region has the DNA TGTGCCGCGGCCCGGGGCGGGGAACCTCGGGAGACCCAGTACTTC. The encoded protein is CAAARGGEPRETQYF. The full variable domain, rest sourced from reference TRBV15 and TRBJ2-5, is DAMVIQNPRYQVTQFGKPVTLSCSQTLNHNVMYWYQQKSSQAPKLLFHYYDKDFNNEADTPDNFQSRRPNTSFCFLDIRSPGLGDTAMYLCAAARGGEPRETQYFGPGTRLLVL.

V and J are TRBV3-1 (or the pseudogene TRBV3-2) and TRBJ1-2; possibly TRBD1 for D (6 bases). V was cut by 4 bases and J by 2 bases, with 14 bases left in between. CDR1 and CDR2 from the germline V gene are LGHDT and YNNKEL (reference sequence). This CDR3 is built from 15 residues. The CDR3 nucleotides read TGTGCCAGCAGCCGGGGGCAGACAGCAAACTATGGCTACACCTTC. Translating gives CASSRGQTANYGYTF.

This clone was observed a single time. V usage is TRBV6-2 or TRBV6-3 and J usage is TRBJ1-1; 7 nucleotides match TRBD1. Germline V lookup: CDR1 MNHEY, CDR2 SVGEGT. V trimming: 2 bases; J trimming: 5 bases; junction bases outside the gene matches: 5. This CDR3 has 14 residues. The CDR3 coding sequence is TGTGCCAGCAGTTACCAGGGGGTTATGACTGAAGCTTTCTTT. Translating gives CASSYQGVMTEAFF.

The chain carries TRBV6-4 and TRBJ2-3; 8 bases match TRBD2. Germline lookup yields CDR1 MRHNA and CDR2 SNTAGT. This CDR3 has 17 amino acids. Trimming removed 0 bases from V and 2 bases from J; junction bases left unmatched: 7. Written as DNA, the CDR3 is TGTGCCAGCAGTGACTCAACCGGGGGGGCCGCCACAGATACGCAGTATTTT. Translating it yields CASSDSTGGAATDTQYF.

The chain combines TRBV5-6 with TRBJ1-2, with D perhaps matching TRBD1 (5 bases). Trimming took 3 bases from V and 5 from J, leaving 5 bases between them. Germline lookup yields CDR1 SGHDT and CDR2 YYEEEE. The CDR3 length is 11 residues. The CDR3: CASSSGYGYTF. The CDR3 region has the DNA TGTGCCAGCAGCTCAGGGTATGGCTACACCTTC.

In nucleotides, the CDR3 is TGTGCCAGCAGCCATGCGAGGAACACCGGGGAGCTGTTTTTT. Amino acids: CASSHARNTGELFF. The chain links TRBV11-3 to TRBJ2-2; D is uncertain. The CDR3 runs 14 residues. Germline V gene lookup returns CDR1 SGHNT and CDR2 YENEEA. Between the trimmed V and J ends, which lost 5 bases and 1 base, there was a span of 8 bases.

This sequence joins TRBV3-1 (or the pseudogene TRBV3-2) and TRBJ2-7; 7 bases map to TRBD1. The CDR3 totals 15 residues. CDR1 and CDR2 from the germline V gene are LGHDT and YNNKEL (reference sequence). V lost 1 base and J lost 2; bases outside the gene matches: 5. The CDR3 DNA sequence: TGTGCCAGCAGCCAAGCCGGGGACAGAGCCTACGAGCAGTACTTC. It yields the protein CASSQAGDRAYEQYF.

The chain has TRBV25-1 and TRBJ2-5; 12 bases are a match to TRBD1. Germline V lookup: CDR1 MGHDK, CDR2 SYGVNS. V was pared by 2 bases and J by 5 bases, with 9 bases of the junction left unmatched. The length of the CDR3 is 17 residues. Here the CDR3 reads CASSEGARDRGRETQYF. The CDR3 DNA follows: TGTGCCAGCAGTGAAGGGGCACGGGACAGGGGGCGGGAGACCCAGTACTTC. Full variable domain (remainder filled in from reference TRBV25-1 and TRBJ2-5): EADIYQTPRYLVIGTGKKITLECSQTMGHDKMYWYQQDPGMELHLIHYSYGVNSTEKGDLSSESTVSRIRTEHFPLTLESARPSHTSQYLCASSEGARDRGRETQYFGPGTRLLVL.

This clone appeared a single time. The chain employs TRBV15 and TRBJ1-5, with D maybe TRBD1 (5 bases). Germline lookup yields CDR1 LNHNV and CDR2 YYDKDF (reference sequence). Trimming pared 0 bases from V and 3 bases from J, leaving 9 bases between. This CDR3 is built from 15 residues. CDR3 nucleotides: TGTGCCACCAGCAGAGATGACAGAGACAATCAGCCCCAGCATTTT. This codes for CATSRDDRDNQPQHF.

The rearrangement uses TRBV6-5 and TRBJ1-5; 8 bases fit TRBD1. CDR3 length: 13 residues. Germline CDR1 reads MNHEY; CDR2 reads SVGAGI. V lost 7 bases, J lost 6 bases, and 5 bases stayed unmatched. CDR3 coding DNA: TGTGCCAGCACCCCGACAGGGGTTCAGCCCCAGCATTTT. This codes for CASTPTGVQPQHF.

This chain connects TRBV19 to TRBJ1-2, with unresolved D. This CDR3 contains 13 residues. Trimming removed 1 base from V and 3 bases from J, with 6 bases in between. CDR1 is LNHDA, CDR2 SQIVND, per germline (reference sequence). The CDR3 nucleotides read TGTGCCAGTAGTATAGGTGTCGACTATGGCTACACCTTC. Protein product: CASSIGVDYGYTF. The full variable domain, with the rest looked up from reference TRBV19 and TRBJ1-2, is DGGITQSPKYLFRKEGQNVTLSCEQNLNHDAMYWYRQDPGQGLRLIYYSQIVNDFQKGDIAEGYSVSREKKESFPLTVTSAQKNPTAFYLCASSIGVDYGYTFGSGTRLTVV.

The chain combines TRBV3-1 (or the pseudogene TRBV3-2) with TRBJ1-1, with 7 bases fitting TRBD1. J gave up 1 base and V 2 bases, and 7 bases lay outside the gene matches. The CDR3 has 16 amino acids. Germline V CDR1 and CDR2: LGHDT, YNNKEL (reference sequence). The CDR3 sequence: CASSQSQGVGNTEAFF. CDR3 nucleotides: TGTGCCAGCAGCCAATCCCAGGGGGTTGGGAACACTGAAGCTTTCTTT.